This T cell receptor (beta chain) was recovered during a study of T cell responses to AZD1222 COVID-19 vaccine. Study-level results: Donors in the cohort were predominantly white British and more often female, and clonal diversity was possibly underestimated.

The data were produced by immunoSEQ multiplex PCR, yet TCRdb's version contains in-frame clones alone and is incomplete. The sample consists of roughly 200,000 clones, about nine tenths of them appearing once. This CDR3 contains 17 residues. Per germline, CDR1 SGHVS and CDR2 FQNEAQ. Deletions cut 2 bases from V and 0 bases from J, with 11 bases between. Of note for this clone: Its antigen is not identified.

Sequenced here: peripheral blood, sampled 28 days after the second AZD1222 dose. This chain links TRBV7-8 with TRBJ2-6; D might be TRBD1 or TRBD2, each matching 5 bases. The clonotype originates from an adult who received the AZD1222 COVID-19 vaccine. The CDR3 region is CASSLYGAGSGANVLTF. The CDR3 DNA sequence: TGTGCCAGCAGCTTATACGGGGCGGGCTCTGGGGCCAACGTCCTGACTTTC.